Listed below are T cell receptor beta chains from one sample, sequenced in a study of beta chain features in type 1 diabetes. Clones were sequenced by immunoSEQ multiplex PCR, and TCRdb holds only the in-frame ones, with some missing. The repertoire holds hundreds of thousands of clones, with approximately 12% as singletons. Sequenced input: naive CD4+ T cells from blood. Receptors were obtained from a man aged 18 to 35 in good health. Each CDR3 is given with its conserved first and last residue. The order of the fields is V gene, clone size, D gene, J gene, CDR3 length, CDR3 protein, CDR3 DNA. A D gene is named only where the DNA matches it firmly. The listing skips clone size in some rows; elsewhere it reads once, few, many or a size class.

V gene: TRBV30; clone size: few; D gene: NA; J gene: TRBJ2-3; CDR3 length: 15; CDR3 protein: CAWTLYSTSTDTQYF; CDR3 DNA: TGTGCCTGGACCCTTTACTCTACTAGCACAGATACGCAGTATTTT
V gene: TRBV7-3; clone size: NA; D gene: TRBD1; J gene: TRBJ2-7; CDR3 length: 15; CDR3 protein: CASSPRDRGVSEQYF; CDR3 DNA: TGTGCCAGCAGCCCCCGGGACAGGGGAGTAAGCGAGCAGTACTTC
V gene: TRBV28; clone size: few; D gene: NA; J gene: TRBJ1-1; CDR3 length: 14; CDR3 protein: CASSLDSQNTEAFF; CDR3 DNA: TGTGCCAGCAGTTTAGACAGCCAGAACACTGAAGCTTTCTTT
V gene: TRBV14; clone size: few; D gene: NA; J gene: TRBJ1-2; CDR3 length: 13; CDR3 protein: CASSQDLFLGYTF; CDR3 DNA: TGTGCCAGCAGCCAAGATCTTTTCCTCGGCTACACCTTC
V gene: TRBV2; clone size: few; D gene: TRBD2; J gene: TRBJ2-7; CDR3 length: 13; CDR3 protein: CATEAGEFHEQYF; CDR3 DNA: TGTGCCACCGAAGCGGGAGAGTTCCACGAGCAGTACTTC
V gene: TRBV10-3; clone size: NA; D gene: NA; J gene: TRBJ2-5; CDR3 length: 13; CDR3 protein: CAISLAPGETQYF; CDR3 DNA: TGTGCCATCAGTCTAGCGCCAGGGGAGACCCAGTACTTC
V gene: TRBV4-1; clone size: few; D gene: TRBD1; J gene: TRBJ1-2; CDR3 length: 13; CDR3 protein: CASSQNLGQPYTF; CDR3 DNA: TGCGCCAGCAGCCAAAACCTGGGACAGCCATACACCTTC
V gene: TRBV5-6; clone size: NA; D gene: TRBD1; J gene: TRBJ1-4; CDR3 length: 15; CDR3 protein: CASSFPGTGDEKLFF; CDR3 DNA: TGTGCCAGCAGCTTTCCCGGGACAGGGGATGAAAAACTGTTTTTT
V gene: TRBV30; clone size: NA; D gene: NA; J gene: TRBJ2-7; CDR3 length: 13; CDR3 protein: CAIYREIDAEQYF; CDR3 DNA: TGTGCCATATACAGGGAGATTGACGCCGAGCAGTACTTC
V gene: TRBV7-2; clone size: NA; D gene: NA; J gene: TRBJ2-7; CDR3 length: 13; CDR3 protein: CASSLNLNYEQYF; CDR3 DNA: TGTGCCAGCAGCTTAAACCTAAACTACGAGCAGTACTTC
V gene: TRBV10-3; clone size: few; D gene: NA; J gene: TRBJ1-4; CDR3 length: 13; CDR3 protein: CAISGTEGEKLFF; CDR3 DNA: TGTGCCATCAGTGGGACAGAGGGTGAAAAACTGTTTTTT
V gene: TRBV25-1; clone size: few; D gene: TRBD1; J gene: TRBJ2-4; CDR3 length: 15; CDR3 protein: CASSVGQGAKNIQYF; CDR3 DNA: TGTGCCAGCAGTGTGGGACAGGGGGCCAAAAACATTCAGTACTTC
V gene: TRBV4-1; clone size: NA; D gene: NA; J gene: TRBJ2-1; CDR3 length: 17; CDR3 protein: CASSQGTARRSYNEQFF; CDR3 DNA: TGCGCCAGCAGCCAAGGGACTGCCCGACGGTCCTACAATGAGCAGTTCTTC
V gene: TRBV9; clone size: NA; D gene: NA; J gene: TRBJ2-1; CDR3 length: 14; CDR3 protein: CASSSSGLYNEQFF; CDR3 DNA: TGTGCCAGCAGCTCCAGCGGCCTCTACAATGAGCAGTTCTTC
V gene: TRBV5-1; clone size: NA; D gene: NA; J gene: TRBJ1-1; CDR3 length: 16; CDR3 protein: CASSLGPGVVNTEAFF; CDR3 DNA: TGCGCCAGCAGCTTAGGCCCAGGGGTCGTGAACACTGAAGCTTTCTTT
V gene: TRBV5-4; clone size: few; D gene: NA; J gene: TRBJ1-2; CDR3 length: 12; CDR3 protein: CASSLSGDGYTF; CDR3 DNA: TGTGCCAGCAGCTTGTCAGGGGATGGCTACACCTTC
V gene: TRBV27; clone size: few; D gene: TRBD1; J gene: TRBJ2-7; CDR3 length: 15; CDR3 protein: CASSFSPGGSYEQYF; CDR3 DNA: TGTGCCAGCAGTTTTTCTCCAGGGGGCTCCTACGAGCAGTACTTC
V gene: TRBV11-2; clone size: NA; D gene: TRBD1; J gene: TRBJ2-7; CDR3 length: 17; CDR3 protein: CASSFSAGQGVHYEQYF; CDR3 DNA: TGTGCCAGCAGCTTTTCAGCGGGACAGGGGGTCCACTACGAGCAGTACTTC